The 23 T cell receptor beta chains below were found in one sample sequenced in a study of shared clonotypes between healthy human individuals. Only in-frame clones appear in the TCRdb table, and some are missing; sequencing was by immunoSEQ multiplex PCR. This table holds about a million clones, 60% to 80% found once. The sequenced sample consisted of memory CD4+ T cells sorted from blood. Specified subset: CD45RA-negative fraction. These receptors all come from a man in his late teens or twenties in good health.

The chain uses TRBV11-2 and TRBJ1-1; 10 nucleotides line up with TRBD1. The CDR3 sequence is 12 residues long. From germline, CDR1 is SGHAT and CDR2 FQNNGV. V dropped 5 bases and J dropped 10; count of bases not matched to a gene: 4. The CDR3 DNA reads TGTGCCAGCAGCATGGACAGGGGGATAGCTTTCTTT. Translated, it gives CASSMDRGIAFF.

The V gene is TRBV6-6, the J gene TRBJ2-7, with TRBD1 identical over 10 bases. V dropped 6 bases and J dropped 4; count of bases not matched to a gene: 6. Germline CDR1 and CDR2: MNHNY and SVGAGI (reference sequence). The CDR3 totals 14 residues. Written as DNA, the CDR3 is TGTGCCAGCAGCCATAGGGACAGGGGTTACGAGCAGTACTTC. Its translation is CASSHRDRGYEQYF.

This clone has a handful of counts. V is TRBV9 and J is TRBJ2-7; D might be TRBD1 (7 bases). The CDR3 is 13 residues long. Trimming removed 0 bases at V and 7 bases at J, with 11 bases between. Germline V gives CDR1 SGDLS, CDR2 YYNGEE. This CDR3 reads CASSVGPGGEQYF. CDR3 sequence (DNA): TGTGCCAGCAGCGTAGGTCCAGGGGGGGAGCAGTACTTC.

A note on this clone: Different DNA sequences within this sample yield the same CDR3. The chain links TRBV20-1 to TRBJ2-5; no reliable D call. The CDR3 has 10 residues. The germline V and J ends were trimmed by 4 bases and 4 bases, with 4 bases remaining between them. Germline CDR1 is DFQATT and CDR2 is SNEGSKA (reference sequence). CDR3 bases: TGCAGTGCTACGGGAGAGACCCAGTACTTC. Translated: CSATGETQYF.

V and J are TRBV18 and TRBJ2-5; 12 positions match TRBD2. The end of the DNA aligns better with TRBJ2-7, so the J call may be wrong. The length of the CDR3 is 16 residues. The germline gives CDR1 KGHSH, CDR2 LQKENI. CDR3 sequence (DNA): TGTGCCAGCTCACCACAGCTAGCGGGGGGGTCCTACGAGCAGTACTTC. Translated: CASSPQLAGGSYEQYF.

This clone was found a few times. The V and J genes are TRBV11-2 and TRBJ2-3; no firm D call. The V end was cut by 5 bases, the J end by 5 bases, with 5 bases between. Germline-derived CDR1 and CDR2 are SGHAT and FQNNGV. CDR3 length equals 11 residues. This CDR3 reads CASSPKDTQYF. CDR3 bases: TGTGCCAGCAGCCCTAAAGATACGCAGTATTTT.

This chain links TRBV30 with TRBJ2-5; TRBD2 aligns across 7 bases. J gave up 5 bases and V 6 bases, and 3 bases lay outside the gene matches. The germline gives CDR1 GTSNPN, CDR2 SVGIG (reference sequence). The CDR3 totals 11 residues. The CDR3 sequence: CACLGGETQYF. CDR3 in DNA: TGTGCCTGTCTGGGGGGGGAGACCCAGTACTTC.

The V gene is TRBV5-1, the J gene TRBJ2-7, with 10 bases fitting TRBD1. The CDR3 has 18 amino acids. Germline lookup yields CDR1 SGHRS and CDR2 YFSETQ. The V and J ends lost 1 base and 4 bases, in that order; junction bases with no gene match: 14. The CDR3 DNA reads TGCGCCAGCAGCTTGATAGGGACAGGGGTCCCCCCTCGATACGAGCAGTACTTC. Protein: CASSLIGTGVPPRYEQYF.

V usage is TRBV27 and J usage is TRBJ2-5; the D gene is possibly TRBD2 (5 bases). Per germline, CDR1 MNHEY and CDR2 SMNVEV (reference sequence). This CDR3 contains 15 residues. V shed 5 bases and J shed 2 bases, with 15 bases lying between them. The CDR3 nucleotides are TGTGCCAGCAGTACACGTCTCAGCGGACAAGAGACCCAGTACTTC. Protein sequence: CASSTRLSGQETQYF.

This sequence joins TRBV2 and TRBJ1-2, with 9 bases identical to TRBD1. This CDR3 has 14 amino acids. V was pared by 5 bases and J by 4 bases, with 5 bases of the junction left unmatched. Germline V lookup: CDR1 SNHLY, CDR2 FYNNEI. The CDR3 nucleotides read TGTGCCAGCAGTCAGGGACAGGGCGTCTATGGCTACACCTTC. It encodes CASSQGQGVYGYTF.

This sequence joins TRBV11-3 and TRBJ2-3; D gene uncertain. Germline CDR1 is SGHNT and CDR2 is YENEEA. V was clipped by 4 bases and J by 2 bases, with 7 bases between them. CDR3 length: 13 residues. CDR3 sequence reads: CASSSRATDTQYF. The DNA of the CDR3 is TGTGCCAGCAGCTCACGGGCCACAGATACGCAGTATTTT. Filled out from reference TRBV11-3 and TRBJ2-3, the complete variable domain reads EAGVVQSPRYKIIEKKQPVAFWCNPISGHNTLYWYLQNLGQGPELLIRYENEEAVDDSQLPKDRFSAERLKGVDSTLKIQPAELGDSAVYLCASSSRATDTQYFGPGTRLTVL.

The chain recombines TRBV19 with TRBJ1-4; the D gene is possibly TRBD1 (6 bases). Germline V lookup: CDR1 LNHDA, CDR2 SQIVND (reference sequence). V gave up 5 bases and J gave up 3 bases, with 10 bases separating them. This CDR3 is built from 14 residues. The CDR3, as DNA: TGTGCCAGTAGTTTGGGACAAGCTAATGAAAAACTGTTTTTT. It yields the protein CASSLGQANEKLFF.

The chain links TRBV5-1 to TRBJ2-3; 8 nucleotides match TRBD1. After removal of 0 bases from V and 3 bases from J, the junction contained 3 bases not matched to a gene. The CDR3 length is 15 residues. Germline CDR1 and CDR2: SGHRS and YFSETQ. The CDR3, as DNA: TGCGCCAGCAGCTTGGGACAGGGGTGGACAGATACGCAGTATTTT. This translates into CASSLGQGWTDTQYF.

This rearrangement joins TRBV5-6 to TRBJ2-7; D is unclear. Germline CDR1 is SGHDT and CDR2 is YYEEEE. V dropped 5 bases and J dropped 6 bases, with 12 bases sitting between them. The CDR3 consists of 12 residues. CDR3 loop: CASSRMGFEQYF. CDR3 bases: TGTGCCAGCAGTCGTATGGGTTTCGAGCAGTACTTC.

The gene calls are TRBV10-3 and TRBJ2-1; 9 nucleotides align to TRBD2. The V segment lost 6 bases and the J segment 0 bases; nucleotides outside the gene matches: 3. The CDR3 length is 15 residues. Germline CDR1 ENHRY, CDR2 SYGVKD. CDR3 amino acids: CAISHSGGSYNEQFF. CDR3 nucleotides: TGTGCCATCAGCCATAGCGGGGGCTCCTACAATGAGCAGTTCTTC.

This clone was seen more than once but under ten times. This rearrangement joins TRBV19 to TRBJ2-1; 7 bases fit TRBD1. CDR3 length: 15 amino acids. The germline CDR1 and CDR2 sequences are LNHDA and SQIVND (reference sequence). V trimming: 3 bases; J trimming: 4 bases; junction bases outside the gene matches: 6. The CDR3 nucleotides read TGTGCCAGTAGTATGCAGACAGGGTCTTACAATGAGCAGTTCTTC. Translated, it gives CASSMQTGSYNEQFF.

This clone has just a few counts. V and J are TRBV5-1 and TRBJ1-2; tentative D call: TRBD1 (6 bases). The V and J ends lost 0 bases and 3 bases respectively, with 12 bases between them. CDR1 is SGHRS, CDR2 YFSETQ, per germline. This CDR3 comprises 15 residues. The CDR3 sequence: CASSLEPQGYYGYTF. CDR3 DNA: TGCGCCAGCAGCTTGGAGCCACAGGGATACTATGGCTACACCTTC. The full variable domain, its missing parts supplied by reference TRBV5-1 and TRBJ1-2, is KAGVTQTPRYLIKTRGQQVTLSCSPISGHRSVSWYQQTPGQGLQFLFEYFSETQRNKGNFPGRFSGRQFSNSRSEMNVSTLELGDSALYLCASSLEPQGYYGYTFGSGTRLTVV.

This clone turned up a few times. The chain links TRBV4-2 to TRBJ1-5; unclear D gene. Trimming shortened V by 0 bases and J by 1 base, and 4 bases separated the two germline ends. CDR3 length: 14 residues. The V gene's germline CDR1 is LGHNA and CDR2 YNFKEQ. Here the CDR3 DNA reads TGTGCCAGCAGCCAAGAGCAAAGCAATCAGCCCCAGCATTTT. It yields the protein CASSQEQSNQPQHF.

This clone was counted a single time. The chain is built from TRBV6-5 and TRBJ2-7; D may correspond to TRBD1 or TRBD2 (5 bases each). CDR1 is MNHEY, CDR2 SVGAGI, per germline. The ends were cut back, 2 bases at V and 6 bases at J, with 14 bases in the middle. The CDR3 is made up of 14 amino acids. CDR3 nucleotides: TGTGCCAGCAGTTACGGGGGAGCCGCACTCGAGCAGTACTTC. It specifies CASSYGGAALEQYF.

This chain links TRBV7-9 with TRBJ1-2, with a weak D call TRBD1 (5 bases). The V and J ends lost 5 bases and 7 bases respectively, with 11 bases between them. In germline, CDR1 is SEHNR, CDR2 FQNEAQ (reference sequence). The CDR3 extends over 12 amino acids. The CDR3 region has the DNA TGTGCCAGCAGCATGACAGAGGGTGGCTACACCTTC. Encoded protein: CASSMTEGGYTF. The complete variable domain, with remaining parts taken from reference TRBV7-9 and TRBJ1-2, reads DTGVSQNPRHKITKRGQNVTFRCDPISEHNRLYWYRQTLGQGPEFLTYFQNEAQLEKSRLLSDRFSAERPKGSFSTLEIQRTEQGDSAMYLCASSMTEGGYTFGSGTRLTVV.

The chain employs TRBV6-4 and TRBJ2-6; D call uncertain. Trimming took off 6 bases at V and 2 bases at J, with 11 bases between the two ends. The CDR3 runs 15 residues. The germline V gene has CDR1 MRHNA and CDR2 SNTAGT. CDR3 residues: CASSPLSAGANVLTF. The CDR3 DNA follows: TGTGCCAGCAGCCCTCTAAGTGCTGGGGCCAACGTCCTGACTTTC.

The chain joins TRBV6-5 to TRBJ2-7; 8 bases are a match to TRBD2. CDR1 is MNHEY and CDR2 is SVGAGI in the germline V gene. The CDR3 consists of 13 residues. Trimming took 6 bases from V and 5 from J; bases not matched to a gene: 6. The CDR3 nucleotides are TGTGCCAGCAGACAGGGACTAGTAAACGAGCAGTACTTC. This codes for CASRQGLVNEQYF.

This clone was detected a few times. The V call is TRBV7-9, the J call TRBJ1-1; D is unclear. This CDR3 is built from 13 residues. Germline V gene lookup returns CDR1 SEHNR and CDR2 FQNEAQ (reference sequence). The V end lost 1 base, the J end lost 7 bases, and 10 bases lay between the germline ends. CDR3 nucleotides: TGTGCCAGCAGCTTAGGGTATGGGAATGAAGCTTTCTTT. Its protein product is CASSLGYGNEAFF.